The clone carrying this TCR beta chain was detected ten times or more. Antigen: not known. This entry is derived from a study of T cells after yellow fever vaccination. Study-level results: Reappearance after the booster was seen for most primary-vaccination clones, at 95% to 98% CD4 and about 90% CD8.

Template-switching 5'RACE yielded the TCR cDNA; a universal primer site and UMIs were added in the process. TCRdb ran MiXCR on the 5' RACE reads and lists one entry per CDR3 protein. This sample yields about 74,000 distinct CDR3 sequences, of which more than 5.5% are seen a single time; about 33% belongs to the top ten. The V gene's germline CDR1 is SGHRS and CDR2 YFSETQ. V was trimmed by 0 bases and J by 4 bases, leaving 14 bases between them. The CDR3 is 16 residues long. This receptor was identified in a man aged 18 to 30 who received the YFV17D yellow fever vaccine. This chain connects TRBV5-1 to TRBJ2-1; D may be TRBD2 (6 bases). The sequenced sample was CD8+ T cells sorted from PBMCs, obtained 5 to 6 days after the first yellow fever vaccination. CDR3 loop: CASSLAWGERYNEQFF. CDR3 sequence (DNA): TGCGCCAGCAGCTTGGCCTGGGGGGAACGATACAATGAGCAGTTCTTC.